This section outlines one T cell receptor beta chain sequence together with its context. Its antigen is still unknown. The sample belongs to a study of T-cell reconstitution after alpha-beta-depleted transplantation in children. The study's findings and limits: The authors attributed T-cell counts and diversity one year after transplant mostly to newly produced T cells. Several hundred rapidly expanded clones from non-depleted graft cells reportedly supplied alpha-beta T cells about two months post-transplant.

The CDR3 runs 19 residues. Germline V gives CDR1 SGHAT, CDR2 FQDESV (reference sequence). V lost 5 bases to trimming and J lost 2 bases, with 27 bases between them. Using unique molecular identifiers, the investigators prepared the TCRbeta library. TCRdb re-analysed the PCR reads in MiXCR, keeping a single row per CDR3 protein. The repertoire holds about 980,000 distinct CDR3 sequences, roughly 29% seen once, with 28% in the top ten. The source was PBMCs, mostly from graft donor cells, collected 360 days after TCRalphabeta/CD19-depleted stem cell transplant. This clonotype was sampled from a boy under two years old who had a stem cell transplant for SCID, so the T cells may come from the graft donor. The rearrangement links TRBV11-1 to TRBJ1-1; possible D gene TRBD1, 6 bases. DNA for the CDR3: TGTGCCAGCAGCCCCGGACAGATAAGGAATCCACCGGGAAACACTGAAGCTTTCTTT. Residues: CASSPGQIRNPPGNTEAFF.